This TCR beta chain was sequenced for a study of monozygotic twins with inflammatory bowel disease (dated by TCRdb to about 2019). Regarding the study in general: In total, approximately 28 monozygotic twin pairs made up the full study: 19 Danish pairs, all IBD-discordant, plus nine German pairs, of which four were IBD-concordant and five were IBD-discordant. Disease-associated traits were sought mainly through comparisons between IBD patients and their genetically identical healthy co-twins within discordant pairs. Each individual had, on average, about 151 000 unique TCRalpha sequences and 181 000 unique TCRbeta sequences available for analysis.

Libraries were prepared through 5' RACE. The input for every TCR library was approximately 3,500 ng of total RNA. For each sample, cDNA was synthesized in eight separate reactions using SMARTScribe reverse transcriptase. During cDNA synthesis, unique molecular identifiers containing a 6-nucleotide sample barcode were introduced by template switching. TCRalpha and TCRbeta cDNA was amplified in two nested PCRs of around 15 and 9 cycles, and bead purification was carried out after each PCR. Before amplification, the cDNA was both treated with uracil DNA-glycosylase and purified with the QIAquick PCR purification kit. The second PCR added Illumina TruSeq-compatible adapters along with sample-specific barcodes. TapeStation and Qubit were used to check library quality and concentration, and 5 to 6.5 ng of each library was pooled. Pooled libraries were sequenced on an Illumina HiSeq2500 single-index Rapid Run with 2 x 100 bp reads and custom sequencing primers. The study's own analysis went as follows. MiGEC version 1.2.6 was used for UMI-based consensus assembly to correct PCR and sequencing errors. V(D)J alignment, clonotype assembly and CDR3 extraction were performed with MiXCR version 2.1.1. Gene usage, clonotype sharing and MAIT/NKT TCR abundance were normalised by analysing the top 1000, 10 000 and 20 000 clonotypes per sample. Diversity was computed as the inverse Simpson index with the vegan R package after downsampling to 27 000 UMIs. Statistical testing used paired Mann-Whitney U tests on the discordant twin pairs and applied Benjamini-Hochberg correction for multiple testing. One entry per CDR3 protein sequence results from the TCRdb reprocessing of the reads, with DNA left out. These V and J calls derive from TCRdb rather than the authors' analysis. The table of this sample itemizes about 300,000 distinct CDR3 sequences. Jointly, the top ten make up more than 4.5% of the sample.

A remark on this clonotype: Its specific antigen is unknown.

The CDR3 goes from the cysteine to the phenylalanine over 13 residues. The protein alone is recorded here. The germline V gene specifies SGHRS as CDR1 and YFSETQ as CDR2. On the study overall, not on this receptor specifically: Differing immunosuppressive treatments among patients may have added background noise and inter-individual variability to the repertoires. No single strong signal or clonotype linked to IBD turned up in the results, so the idea that one exists was not supported. Repertoire similarity did not differ between concordant and discordant twins, which could be due to limited statistical power. IBD patients had lower TCRbeta repertoire diversity, measured by the inverse Simpson index, than their healthy co-twins. Different T cell subtypes could not be distinguished in the analysis. Compared with healthy twins, IBD patients had fewer clonotypes in common with other individuals, a difference most pronounced in patients showing signs of disease activity.

An approximately 2.3 ml peripheral blood sample was drawn into PAXgene tubes per donor and stored at -80°C. Total RNA was isolated from whole blood with the PAXgene blood miRNA kit on an automated QIAcube, without T cell sorting. Peripheral blood from monozygotic twin pairs concordant or discordant for inflammatory bowel disease was subjected to deep TCRalpha and TCRbeta repertoire profiling with unique molecular barcoding. For every twin pair, smoking habits were documented, and each individual was categorised as a current, former or never smoker. This receptor was obtained from a human donor with ulcerative colitis or Crohn's disease, or a healthy co-twin of an affected twin (not recorded which). The specimen sequenced was blood. The chain employs TRBV5-1 and TRBJ2-5. The CDR3 corresponds to CASSLDGVETQYF.